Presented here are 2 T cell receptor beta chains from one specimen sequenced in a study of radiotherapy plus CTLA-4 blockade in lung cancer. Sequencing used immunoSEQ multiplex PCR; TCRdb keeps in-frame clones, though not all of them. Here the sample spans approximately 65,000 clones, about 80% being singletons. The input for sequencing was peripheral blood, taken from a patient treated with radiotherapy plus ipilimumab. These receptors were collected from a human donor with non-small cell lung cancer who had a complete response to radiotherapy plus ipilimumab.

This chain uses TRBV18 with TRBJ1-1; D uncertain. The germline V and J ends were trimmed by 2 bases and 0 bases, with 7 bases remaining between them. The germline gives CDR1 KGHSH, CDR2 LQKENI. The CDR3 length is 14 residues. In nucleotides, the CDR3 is TGTGCCAGCTCACCAACGACGGTGAACACTGAAGCTTTCTTT. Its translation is CASSPTTVNTEAFF.

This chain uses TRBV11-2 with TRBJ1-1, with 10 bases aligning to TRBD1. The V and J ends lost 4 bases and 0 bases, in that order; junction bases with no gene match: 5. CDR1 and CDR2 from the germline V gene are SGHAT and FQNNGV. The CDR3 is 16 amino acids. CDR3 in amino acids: CASSSGQGTLNTEAFF. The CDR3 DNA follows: TGTGCCAGCAGCTCGGGACAGGGGACGTTGAACACTGAAGCTTTCTTT.